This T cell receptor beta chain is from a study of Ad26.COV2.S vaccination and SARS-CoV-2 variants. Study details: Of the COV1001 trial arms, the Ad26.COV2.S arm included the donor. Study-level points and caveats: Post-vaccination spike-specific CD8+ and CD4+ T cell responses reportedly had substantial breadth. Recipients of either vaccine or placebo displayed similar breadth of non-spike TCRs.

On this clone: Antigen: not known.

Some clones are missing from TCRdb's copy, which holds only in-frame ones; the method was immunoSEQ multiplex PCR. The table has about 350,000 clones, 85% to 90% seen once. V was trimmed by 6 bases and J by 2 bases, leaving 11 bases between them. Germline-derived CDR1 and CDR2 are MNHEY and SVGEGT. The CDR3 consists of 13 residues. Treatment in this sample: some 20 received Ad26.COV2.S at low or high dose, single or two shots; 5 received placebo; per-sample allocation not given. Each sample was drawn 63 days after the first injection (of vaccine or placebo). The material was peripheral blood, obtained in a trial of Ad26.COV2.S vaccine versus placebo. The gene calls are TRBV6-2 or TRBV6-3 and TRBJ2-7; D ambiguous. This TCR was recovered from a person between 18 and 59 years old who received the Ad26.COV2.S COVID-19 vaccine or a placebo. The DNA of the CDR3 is TGTGCCAGCAGCACGGGTAAAACCTACGAGCAGTACTTC. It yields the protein CASSTGKTYEQYF.